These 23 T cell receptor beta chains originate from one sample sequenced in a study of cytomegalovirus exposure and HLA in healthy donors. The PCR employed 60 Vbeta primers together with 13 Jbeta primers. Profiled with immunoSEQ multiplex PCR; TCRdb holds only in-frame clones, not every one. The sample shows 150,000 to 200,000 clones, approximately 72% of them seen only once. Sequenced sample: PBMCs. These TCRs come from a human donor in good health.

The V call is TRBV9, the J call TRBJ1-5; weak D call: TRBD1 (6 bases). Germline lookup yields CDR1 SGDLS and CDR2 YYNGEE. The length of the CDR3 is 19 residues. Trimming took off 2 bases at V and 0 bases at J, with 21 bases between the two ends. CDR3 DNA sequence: TGTGCCAGCAGCGTTGTGGGGCAGGGGAATGGGTATAGCAATCAGCCCCAGCATTTT. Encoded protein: CASSVVGQGNGYSNQPQHF.

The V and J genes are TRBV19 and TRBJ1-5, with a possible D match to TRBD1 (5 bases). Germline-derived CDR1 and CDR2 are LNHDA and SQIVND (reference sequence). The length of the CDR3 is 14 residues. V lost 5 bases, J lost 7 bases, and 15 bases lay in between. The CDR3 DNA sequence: TGTGCCAGTAGTCCTTCAGGGTTGGAACAGCCCCAGCATTTT. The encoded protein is CASSPSGLEQPQHF.

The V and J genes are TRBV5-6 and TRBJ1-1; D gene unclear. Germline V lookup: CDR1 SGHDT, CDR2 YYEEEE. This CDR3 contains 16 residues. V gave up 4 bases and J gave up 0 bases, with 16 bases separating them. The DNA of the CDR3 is TGTGCCAGCAGCCCCCGCCCCCCCGGGGTGAACACTGAAGCTTTCTTT. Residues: CASSPRPPGVNTEAFF.

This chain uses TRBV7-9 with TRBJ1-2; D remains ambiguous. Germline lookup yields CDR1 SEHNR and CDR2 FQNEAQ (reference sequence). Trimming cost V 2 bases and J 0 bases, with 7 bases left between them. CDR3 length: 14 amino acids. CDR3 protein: CASSLFETNYGYTF. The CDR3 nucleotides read TGTGCCAGCAGCTTATTTGAGACTAACTATGGCTACACCTTC.

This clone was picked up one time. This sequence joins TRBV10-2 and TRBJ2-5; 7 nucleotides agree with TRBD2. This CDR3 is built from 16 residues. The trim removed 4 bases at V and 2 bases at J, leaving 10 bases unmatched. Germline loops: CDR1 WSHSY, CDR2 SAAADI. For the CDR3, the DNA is TGCGCCAGCAGTGGGCAGGGCGGGGGTTTACAAGAGACCCAGTACTTC. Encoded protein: CASSGQGGGLQETQYF.

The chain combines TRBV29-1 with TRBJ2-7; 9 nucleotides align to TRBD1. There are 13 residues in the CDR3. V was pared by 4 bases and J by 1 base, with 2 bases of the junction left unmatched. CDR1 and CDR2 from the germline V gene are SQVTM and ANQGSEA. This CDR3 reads CSVGDRGSYEQYF. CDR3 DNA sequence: TGCAGCGTTGGAGACAGGGGGTCCTACGAGCAGTACTTC.

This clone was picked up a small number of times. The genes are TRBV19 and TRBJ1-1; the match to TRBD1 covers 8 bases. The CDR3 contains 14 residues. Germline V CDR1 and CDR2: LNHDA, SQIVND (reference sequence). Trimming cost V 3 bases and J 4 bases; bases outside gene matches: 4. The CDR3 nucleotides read TGTGCCAGTAGTATCGGACAGGGACGCACTGAAGCTTTCTTT. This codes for CASSIGQGRTEAFF.

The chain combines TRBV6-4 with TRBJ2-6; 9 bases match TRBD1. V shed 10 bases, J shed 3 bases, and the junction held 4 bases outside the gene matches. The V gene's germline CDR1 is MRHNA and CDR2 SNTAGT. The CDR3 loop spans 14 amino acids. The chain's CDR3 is CATRTGVGANVLTF. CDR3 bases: TGTGCCACCCGGACAGGGGTTGGGGCCAACGTCCTGACTTTC.

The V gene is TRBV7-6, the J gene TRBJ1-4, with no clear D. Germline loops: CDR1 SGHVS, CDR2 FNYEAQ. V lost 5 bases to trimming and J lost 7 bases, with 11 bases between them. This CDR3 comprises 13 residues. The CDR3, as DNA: TGTGCCAGCAGCCGAAGACTTTTTGAAAAACTGTTTTTT. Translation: CASSRRLFEKLFF.

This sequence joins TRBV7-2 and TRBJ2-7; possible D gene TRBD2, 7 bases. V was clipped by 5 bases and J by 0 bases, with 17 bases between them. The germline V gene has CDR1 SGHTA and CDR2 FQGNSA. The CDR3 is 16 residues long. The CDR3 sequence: CASSPLPRGASYEQYF. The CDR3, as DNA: TGTGCCAGCAGCCCTCTCCCACGGGGGGCCTCCTACGAGCAGTACTTC.

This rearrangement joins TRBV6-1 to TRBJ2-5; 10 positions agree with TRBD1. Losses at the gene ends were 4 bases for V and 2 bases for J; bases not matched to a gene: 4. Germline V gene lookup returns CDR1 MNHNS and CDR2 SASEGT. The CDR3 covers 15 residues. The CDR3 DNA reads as TGTGCCAGCAGTGTTGGACAGGGGGGTCAAGAGACCCAGTACTTC. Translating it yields CASSVGQGGQETQYF.

Here the CDR3 reads CASKRGTGVNYGYTF. DNA for the CDR3: TGTGCCAGTAAAAGGGGGACAGGGGTTAACTATGGCTACACCTTC. The chain has TRBV19 and TRBJ1-2, with 10 bases matching TRBD1. This CDR3 has 15 amino acids. Trimming removed 7 bases from V and 1 base from J; junction bases left unmatched: 6. CDR1 LNHDA and CDR2 SQIVND come from the germline V gene (reference sequence).

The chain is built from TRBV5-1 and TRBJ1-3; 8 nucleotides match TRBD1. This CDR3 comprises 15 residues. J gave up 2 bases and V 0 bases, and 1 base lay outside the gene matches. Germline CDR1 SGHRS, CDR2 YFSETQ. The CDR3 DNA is TGCGCCAGCAGCTTGGTGACAGGGGCTGGAAACACCATATATTTT. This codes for CASSLVTGAGNTIYF. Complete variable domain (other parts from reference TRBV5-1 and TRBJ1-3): KAGVTQTPRYLIKTRGQQVTLSCSPISGHRSVSWYQQTPGQGLQFLFEYFSETQRNKGNFPGRFSGRQFSNSRSEMNVSTLELGDSALYLCASSLVTGAGNTIYFGEGSWLTVV.

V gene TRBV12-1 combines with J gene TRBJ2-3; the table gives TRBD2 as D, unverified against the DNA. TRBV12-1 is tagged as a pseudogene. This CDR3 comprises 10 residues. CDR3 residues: CAGDTDTQYF. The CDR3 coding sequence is TGTGCCGGAGACACAGATACGCAGTATTTT.

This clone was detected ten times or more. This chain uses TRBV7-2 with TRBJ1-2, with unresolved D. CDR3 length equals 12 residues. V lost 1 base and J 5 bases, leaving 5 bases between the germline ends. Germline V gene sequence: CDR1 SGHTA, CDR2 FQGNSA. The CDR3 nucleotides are TGTGCCAGCAGCTTAGACAGATATGGCTACACCTTC. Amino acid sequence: CASSLDRYGYTF.

CDR3 sequence reads: CASSPQGADTEAFF. Written as DNA, the CDR3 is TGTGCCAGCAGTCCACAGGGGGCTGACACTGAAGCTTTCTTT. The J gene is TRBJ1-1, the V gene TRBV6-6; 9 nucleotides match TRBD1. After removal of 5 bases from V and 3 bases from J, the junction contained 4 bases not matched to a gene. From germline, CDR1 is MNHNY and CDR2 SVGAGI (reference sequence). This CDR3 is 14 amino acids long.

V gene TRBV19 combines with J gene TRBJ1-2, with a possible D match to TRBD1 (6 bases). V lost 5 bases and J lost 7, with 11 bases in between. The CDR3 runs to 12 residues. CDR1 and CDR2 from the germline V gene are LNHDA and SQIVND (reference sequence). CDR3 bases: TGTGCCAGTAGTCCTGGGGGCCGTGGCTACACCTTC. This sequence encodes CASSPGGRGYTF.

In DNA form, the CDR3 reads TGTGCCAGCAGCGCTCATAGGGGGACAGCCCCCTACGAGCAGTACTTC. This translates into CASSAHRGTAPYEQYF. The V gene is TRBV9, the J gene TRBJ2-5, with 7 bases that match TRBD1. The J call may be incorrect, as the DNA end agrees better with TRBJ2-7. The CDR3 contains 16 residues. Germline V lookup: CDR1 SGDLS, CDR2 YYNGEE.

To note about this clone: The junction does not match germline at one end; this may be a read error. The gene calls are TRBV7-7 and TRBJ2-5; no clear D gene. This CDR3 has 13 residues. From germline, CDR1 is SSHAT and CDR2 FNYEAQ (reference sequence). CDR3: CASSFREQETQYF. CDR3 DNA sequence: TGTGCTAGCAGCTTCCGAGAGCAAGAGACCCAGTACTTC. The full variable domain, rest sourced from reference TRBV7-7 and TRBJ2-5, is GAGVSQSPRYKVTKRGQDVTLRCDPISSHATLYWYQQALGQGPEFLTYFNYEAQPDKSGLPSDRFSAERPEGSISTLTIQRTEQRDSAMYRCASSFREQETQYFGPGTRLLVL.

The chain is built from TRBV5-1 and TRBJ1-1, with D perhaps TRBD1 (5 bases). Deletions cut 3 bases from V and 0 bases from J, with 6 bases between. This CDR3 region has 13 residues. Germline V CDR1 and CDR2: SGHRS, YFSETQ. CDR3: CASSSGMNTEAFF. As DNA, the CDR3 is TGCGCCAGCAGCTCAGGGATGAACACTGAAGCTTTCTTT.

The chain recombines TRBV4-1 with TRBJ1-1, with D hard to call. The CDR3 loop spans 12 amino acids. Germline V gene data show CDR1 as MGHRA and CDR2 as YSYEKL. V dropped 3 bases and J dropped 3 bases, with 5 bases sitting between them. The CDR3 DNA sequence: TGCGCCAGCAGCCACGTAGACACTGAAGCTTTCTTT. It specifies CASSHVDTEAFF.

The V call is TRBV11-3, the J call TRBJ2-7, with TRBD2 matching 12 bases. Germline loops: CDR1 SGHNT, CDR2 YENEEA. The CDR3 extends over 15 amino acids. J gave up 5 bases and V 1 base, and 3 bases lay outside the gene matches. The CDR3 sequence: CASSLGTSGANEQYF. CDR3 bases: TGTGCCAGCAGCTTAGGGACTAGCGGGGCCAACGAGCAGTACTTC.

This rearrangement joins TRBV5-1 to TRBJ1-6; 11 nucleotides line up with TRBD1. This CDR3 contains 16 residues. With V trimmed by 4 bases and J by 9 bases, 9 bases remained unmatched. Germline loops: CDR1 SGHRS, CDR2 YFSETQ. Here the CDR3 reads CASSLPGTGGISPLHF. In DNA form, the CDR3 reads TGCGCCAGCAGCCTACCCGGGACAGGGGGTATTTCACCCCTCCACTTT.